This T cell receptor beta chain was identified during a study of cytomegalovirus exposure and HLA in healthy donors. Overall study: Of the donors genotyped, 300 to 500 in all, 81% fell in the Caucasian-associated ancestry cluster. Findings and limits, study-wide: Researchers reported in a later analysis that common viral pathogens appeared linked to several top clusters. An analysis done earlier found most TCR beta V segments productive about 87% or about 30% of the time. What a later analysis reportedly showed was that an Asian-associated ancestry cluster had fewer N-insertions than the 666-donor mean.

As regards this clone: Its antigen is currently unknown.

A multiplex PCR was run with 60 Vbeta primers and 13 Jbeta primers. Method: immunoSEQ multiplex PCR; TCRdb's copy keeps in-frame clones and lacks some. Of some 140,000 clones listed, about three quarters are singletons. This CDR3 has 13 amino acids. Germline V gene sequence: CDR1 MNHEY, CDR2 SVGAGI. Trimming took off 4 bases at V and 7 bases at J, with 13 bases between the two ends. V gene TRBV6-5 combines with J gene TRBJ1-1; D is possibly TRBD1 (5 bases). This receptor was taken from a male donor in good health and CMV-seropositive. Sample: PBMCs. As DNA, the CDR3 is TGTGCCAGCAGTTTACAGACACAGGATGAAGCTTTCTTT. This sequence encodes CASSLQTQDEAFF.